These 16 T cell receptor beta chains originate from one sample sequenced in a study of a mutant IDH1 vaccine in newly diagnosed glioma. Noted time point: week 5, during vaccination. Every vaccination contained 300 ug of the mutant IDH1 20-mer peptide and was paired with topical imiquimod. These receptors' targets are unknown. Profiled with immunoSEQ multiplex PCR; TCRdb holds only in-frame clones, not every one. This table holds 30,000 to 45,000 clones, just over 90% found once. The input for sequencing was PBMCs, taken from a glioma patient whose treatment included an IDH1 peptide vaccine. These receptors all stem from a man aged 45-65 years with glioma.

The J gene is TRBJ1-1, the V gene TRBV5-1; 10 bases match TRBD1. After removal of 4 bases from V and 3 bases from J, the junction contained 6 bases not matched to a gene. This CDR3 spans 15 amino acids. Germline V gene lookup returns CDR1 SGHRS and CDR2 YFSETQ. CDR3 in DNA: TGCGCCAGCAGCCTGGGTGGGACAGGGGACACTGAAGCTTTCTTT. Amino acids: CASSLGGTGDTEAFF.

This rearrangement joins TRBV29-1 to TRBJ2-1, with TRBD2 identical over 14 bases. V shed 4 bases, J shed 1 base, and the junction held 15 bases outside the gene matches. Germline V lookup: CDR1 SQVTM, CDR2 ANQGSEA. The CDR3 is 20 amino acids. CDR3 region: CSVVGVGTSGSRWSYNEQFF. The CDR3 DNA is TGCAGCGTTGTGGGGGTAGGGACTAGCGGGAGCCGCTGGTCCTACAATGAGCAGTTCTTC.

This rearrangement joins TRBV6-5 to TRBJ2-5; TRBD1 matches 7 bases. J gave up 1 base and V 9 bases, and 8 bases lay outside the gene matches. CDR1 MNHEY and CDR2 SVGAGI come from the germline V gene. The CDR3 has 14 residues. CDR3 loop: CASRRGQLQETQYF. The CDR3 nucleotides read TGTGCCAGTAGAAGGGGACAGCTCCAAGAGACCCAGTACTTC.

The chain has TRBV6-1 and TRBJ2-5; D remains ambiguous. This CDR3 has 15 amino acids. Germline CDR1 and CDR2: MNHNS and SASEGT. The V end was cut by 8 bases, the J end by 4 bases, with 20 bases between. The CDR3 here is CASSAGPAAIETQYF. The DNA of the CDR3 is TGTGCCAGCTCAGCCGGACCTGCGGCAATAGAGACCCAGTACTTC.

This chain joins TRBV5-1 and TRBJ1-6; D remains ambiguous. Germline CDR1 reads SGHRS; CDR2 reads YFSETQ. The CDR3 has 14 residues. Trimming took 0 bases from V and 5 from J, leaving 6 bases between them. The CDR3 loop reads CASSLVGNNSPLHF. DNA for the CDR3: TGCGCCAGCAGCTTGGTAGGGAATAATTCACCCCTCCACTTT. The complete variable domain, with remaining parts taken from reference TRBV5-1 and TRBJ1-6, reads KAGVTQTPRYLIKTRGQQVTLSCSPISGHRSVSWYQQTPGQGLQFLFEYFSETQRNKGNFPGRFSGRQFSNSRSEMNVSTLELGDSALYLCASSLVGNNSPLHFGNGTRLTVT.

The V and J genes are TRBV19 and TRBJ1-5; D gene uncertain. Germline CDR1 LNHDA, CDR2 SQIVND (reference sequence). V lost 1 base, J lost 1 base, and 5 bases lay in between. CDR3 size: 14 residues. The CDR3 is CASSIGRSNQPQHF. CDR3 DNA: TGTGCCAGTAGTATAGGCAGAAGCAATCAGCCCCAGCATTTT.

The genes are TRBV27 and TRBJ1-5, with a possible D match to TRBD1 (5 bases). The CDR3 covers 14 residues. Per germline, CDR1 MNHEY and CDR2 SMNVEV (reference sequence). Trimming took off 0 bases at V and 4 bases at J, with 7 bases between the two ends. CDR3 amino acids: CASSLSEGNQPQHF. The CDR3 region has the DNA TGTGCCAGCAGTTTATCGGAGGGGAATCAGCCCCAGCATTTT.

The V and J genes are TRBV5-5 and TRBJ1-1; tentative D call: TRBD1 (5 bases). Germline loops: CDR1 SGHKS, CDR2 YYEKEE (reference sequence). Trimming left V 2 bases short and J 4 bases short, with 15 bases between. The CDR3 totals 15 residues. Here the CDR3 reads CASSFPGRQGTEAFF. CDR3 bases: TGTGCCAGCAGCTTTCCAGGGCGTCAAGGCACTGAAGCTTTCTTT.

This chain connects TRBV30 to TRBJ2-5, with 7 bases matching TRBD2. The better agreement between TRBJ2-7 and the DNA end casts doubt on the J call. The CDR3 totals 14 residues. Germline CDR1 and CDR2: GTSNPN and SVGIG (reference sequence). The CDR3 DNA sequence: TGTGCCTGGAGCCGGGAGGACCACTCCTACGAGCAGTACTTC. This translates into CAWSREDHSYEQYF.

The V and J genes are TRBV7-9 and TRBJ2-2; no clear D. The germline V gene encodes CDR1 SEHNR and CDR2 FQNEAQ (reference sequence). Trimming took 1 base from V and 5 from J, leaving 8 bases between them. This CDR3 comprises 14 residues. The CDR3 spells CASSLVRSTGELFF. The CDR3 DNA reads TGTGCCAGCAGCTTAGTCCGGTCTACCGGGGAGCTGTTTTTT.

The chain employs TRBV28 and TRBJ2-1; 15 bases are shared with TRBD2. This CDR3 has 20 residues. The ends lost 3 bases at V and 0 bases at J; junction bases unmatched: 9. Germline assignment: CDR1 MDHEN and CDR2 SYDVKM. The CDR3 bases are TGTGCCAGCAGTTTGAAGGGACTAGCGGGAGGCCTACGCTCCTACAATGAGCAGTTCTTC. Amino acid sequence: CASSLKGLAGGLRSYNEQFF.

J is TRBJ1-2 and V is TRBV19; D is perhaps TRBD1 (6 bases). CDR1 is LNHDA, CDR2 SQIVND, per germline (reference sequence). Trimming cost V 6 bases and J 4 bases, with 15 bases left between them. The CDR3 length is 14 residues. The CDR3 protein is CASSPQGTSYGYTF. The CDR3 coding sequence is TGTGCCAGTAGCCCCCAGGGGACGAGCTATGGCTACACCTTC.

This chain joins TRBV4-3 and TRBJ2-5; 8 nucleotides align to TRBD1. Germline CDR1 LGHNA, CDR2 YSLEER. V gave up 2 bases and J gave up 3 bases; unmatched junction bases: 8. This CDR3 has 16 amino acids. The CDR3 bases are TGCGCCAGCAGCCAATTTGGGACAGGCTGGGAAGAGACCCAGTACTTC. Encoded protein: CASSQFGTGWEETQYF.

Here the CDR3 reads CASSSEGTSYEQYF. CDR3 sequence (DNA): TGCGCCAGCAGCAGCGAGGGGACCTCCTACGAGCAGTACTTC. The genes are TRBV5-1 and TRBJ2-7; D is possibly TRBD1 or TRBD2 (5 bases each). Trimming removed 4 bases from V and 0 bases from J, with 11 bases in between. The CDR3 runs to 14 residues. Per the germline V gene, CDR1 is SGHRS and CDR2 is YFSETQ.

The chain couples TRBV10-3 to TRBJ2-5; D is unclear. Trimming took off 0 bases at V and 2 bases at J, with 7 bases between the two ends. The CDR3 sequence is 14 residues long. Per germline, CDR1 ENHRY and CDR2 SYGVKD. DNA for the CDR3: TGTGCCATCAGTGAGTCGGCGGCACAAGAGACCCAGTACTTC. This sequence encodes CAISESAAQETQYF.

CDR3 sequence (DNA): TGTGCCAGCAGCCAGGGTCCGAACACCGGGGAGCTGTTTTTT. This encodes CASSQGPNTGELFF. The chain carries TRBV7-8 and TRBJ2-2; perhaps TRBD1 as D (5 bases). The CDR3 totals 14 residues. The germline gives CDR1 SGHVS, CDR2 FQNEAQ. The germline V and J ends were trimmed by 5 bases and 0 bases, with 7 bases remaining between them. The whole variable domain, remainder taken from reference TRBV7-8 and TRBJ2-2, is GAGVSQSPRYKVAKRGQDVALRCDPISGHVSLFWYQQALGQGPEFLTYFQNEAQLDKSGLPSDRFFAERPEGSVSTLKIQRTQQEDSAVYLCASSQGPNTGELFFGEGSRLTVL.